The 20 T cell receptor beta chains below were found in one sample sequenced in a study of T cells in localized non-small cell lung cancer (TCRdb year 2020). The library was obtained by the immunoSEQ multiplex PCR assay. TCRdb carries this immuneACCESS record with in-frame sequences only. Its versions omit some clonotypes, under half of them owing to an unresolved V gene in the studies checked, with the rest unexplained. Counted in this sample were roughly 3,500 clones; 28% of them appeared once. The ten largest clones add up to more than 13% of the sample. This sample comprised lung tumor tissue, obtained before any cancer treatment. The receptors stem from a male donor aged 60 or older with stage I lung adenocarcinoma.

This clone has just a few counts. The chain combines TRBV6-8 with TRBJ1-3; D is perhaps TRBD1 (6 bases). The CDR3 consists of 21 residues. V was cut by 2 bases and J by 0 bases, with 26 bases left in between. The germline CDR1 and CDR2 sequences are MNHGY and SAAAGT. The CDR3 spells CASSYQRSTGSKTTSGNTIYF. The CDR3 DNA sequence: TGTGCCAGCAGTTACCAGCGCTCTACAGGGTCCAAAACGACCTCTGGAAACACCATATATTTT.

This clone occurred many times. The chain links TRBV11-3 to TRBJ1-1; 7 bases agree with TRBD1. Germline CDR1 is SGHNT and CDR2 is YENEEA. CDR3 length: 16 residues. J lost 0 bases, V lost 5 bases, and 9 bases had no gene match. The CDR3 here is CASSIATGRMNTEAFF. CDR3 sequence (DNA): TGTGCCAGCAGCATCGCGACAGGGAGGATGAACACTGAAGCTTTCTTT.

Only a few counts were recorded for this clone. V and J are TRBV6-1 and TRBJ2-1; the match to TRBD1 covers 8 bases. CDR3 length: 15 residues. After removal of 1 base from V and 7 bases from J, the junction contained 6 bases not matched to a gene. The germline CDR1 and CDR2 sequences are MNHNS and SASEGT. In DNA, the CDR3 is TGTGCCAGCAGTGAAGGACAGGGGAGGTGGAATGAGCAGTTCTTC. This codes for CASSEGQGRWNEQFF.

This clone was found a few times. V is TRBV11-3 and J is TRBJ2-7, with D possibly being TRBD1 or TRBD2 (5 bases each). The CDR3 is made up of 14 amino acids. V lost 3 bases, J lost 2 bases, and 11 bases lay in between. The germline V gene has CDR1 SGHNT and CDR2 YENEEA. This CDR3 is CASSFGRGAYEQYF. As DNA, the CDR3 is TGTGCCAGCAGCTTTGGAAGGGGAGCCTACGAGCAGTACTTC.

The chain couples TRBV5-1 to TRBJ1-4, with TRBD1 identical over 9 bases. Germline CDR1 and CDR2: SGHRS and YFSETQ. The CDR3 consists of 16 residues. Trimming took 3 bases from V and 5 from J; bases not matched to a gene: 8. The CDR3 coding sequence is TGCGCCAGCAGCTCCGCCGGGACAGGGATCAATGAAAAACTGTTTTTT. Translation gives CASSSAGTGINEKLFF.

This clone was seen only a few times. The V call is TRBV9, the J call TRBJ2-7; 7 bases are a match to TRBD1. V lost 3 bases to trimming and J lost 6 bases; unmatched junction nucleotides: 12. CDR3 length: 15 residues. The germline gives CDR1 SGDLS, CDR2 YYNGEE. The DNA of the CDR3 is TGTGCCAGCAGCGCCTCTCAGGGGGTCCACGTCGAGCAGTACTTC. Amino acids: CASSASQGVHVEQYF.

The rearrangement joins TRBV5-1 to TRBJ2-3; the D call may be TRBD1 or TRBD2 (5 bases each). The V end was cut by 7 bases, the J end by 2 bases, with 23 bases between. The CDR3 runs 17 residues. Germline CDR1 and CDR2: SGHRS and YFSETQ. The CDR3 loop reads CASLFGLGEPNTDTQYF. The CDR3 DNA sequence: TGCGCCAGCTTATTCGGCCTGGGGGAGCCGAACACAGATACGCAGTATTTT.

The DNA of the CDR3 is TGCAGCGTTGATCGGGGGCGGGGGAGCTACGAGCAGTACTTC. It yields the protein CSVDRGRGSYEQYF. The chain links TRBV29-1 to TRBJ2-7, with a weak D call TRBD2 (7 bases). From germline, CDR1 is SQVTM and CDR2 ANQGSEA. V was shortened by 3 bases and J by 3 bases, with 15 bases between the two germline ends. The CDR3 has 14 residues.

The chain combines TRBV30 with TRBJ1-6; possibly TRBD1 for D (6 bases). V dropped 1 base and J dropped 7 bases, with 26 bases sitting between them. The CDR3 consists of 19 residues. Germline-derived CDR1 and CDR2 are GTSNPN and SVGIG (reference sequence). The CDR3 sequence is CAWSASFGGRGPVNSPLHF. CDR3 nucleotides: TGTGCCTGGAGTGCCTCGTTTGGGGGCAGGGGACCAGTGAATTCACCCCTCCACTTT.

The chain is built from TRBV30 and TRBJ1-4; 11 bases are shared with TRBD1. The germline gives CDR1 GTSNPN, CDR2 SVGIG (reference sequence). This CDR3 spans 14 amino acids. V shed 4 bases and J 11 bases; nucleotides not matched to a gene: 9. This CDR3 reads CAWTPDRGRFKLFF. The CDR3 DNA sequence: TGTGCCTGGACCCCGGACAGGGGGCGATTTAAACTGTTTTTT.

The J gene is TRBJ2-1, the V gene TRBV11-3; D unresolved. The CDR3 extends over 15 amino acids. Germline lookup yields CDR1 SGHNT and CDR2 YENEEA. V dropped 5 bases and J dropped 0 bases, with 11 bases sitting between them. The CDR3 loop is CASSPGSSSYNEQFF. The CDR3 DNA sequence: TGTGCCAGCAGCCCCGGGTCGAGCTCCTACAATGAGCAGTTCTTC.

This clone was seen only a few times. V is TRBV7-4 and J is TRBJ2-3, with D uncertain. CDR3 length: 13 amino acids. V was cut by 6 bases and J by 2 bases, with 9 bases left in between. Germline V CDR1 and CDR2: SGHVT, SQSDAQ. The CDR3 sequence is CASRLISTDTQYF. DNA of the CDR3: TGTGCCAGCAGGTTAATCTCCACAGATACGCAGTATTTT.

This clone has just a few counts. This rearrangement joins TRBV30 to TRBJ1-5; D possibly corresponds to TRBD1 (5 bases). CDR1 is GTSNPN and CDR2 is SVGIG in the germline V gene (reference sequence). With 3 bases removed from V and 5 bases from J, the gap between germline ends came to 17 bases. This CDR3 comprises 15 residues. The CDR3 loop reads CAWSGHMDADQPQHF. The CDR3 DNA reads TGTGCCTGGAGCGGACATATGGACGCGGATCAGCCCCAGCATTTT.

The chain uses TRBV12-5 and TRBJ2-2, with 12 bases identical to TRBD2. V dropped 6 bases and J dropped 2; count of bases not matched to a gene: 4. CDR1 and CDR2 from the germline V gene are LGHNT and FRNRAP. The CDR3 sequence is 16 residues long. DNA of the CDR3: TGTGCTAGTGGGCTAGCGGGGGGGCCTAACACCGGGGAGCTGTTTTTT. Its translation: CASGLAGGPNTGELFF.

This clone has more than one count but fewer than ten. This chain joins TRBV6-8 and TRBJ2-7; 15 bases agree with TRBD2. The germline V gene has CDR1 MNHGY and CDR2 SAAAGT. J lost 5 bases, V lost 0 bases, and 5 bases had no gene match. The CDR3 extends over 17 amino acids. CDR3 residues: CASSYSSGLAGGHEQYF. CDR3 nucleotides: TGTGCCAGCAGTTACTCATCAGGACTAGCGGGGGGGCACGAGCAGTACTTC.

This clone appeared a few times. The chain uses TRBV6-8 and TRBJ1-2; a possible D gene is TRBD1 (6 bases). Trimming removed 6 bases from V and 7 bases from J, with 15 bases in between. Per the germline V gene, CDR1 is MNHGY and CDR2 is SAAAGT. CDR3 size: 13 residues. The CDR3 coding sequence is TGTGCCAGCAGCCAGGACAGTGTAAGTGGCTACACCTTC. Translated: CASSQDSVSGYTF.

This clone was seen only a few times. This chain links TRBV11-3 with TRBJ1-2, with D possibly matching TRBD1 (5 bases). This CDR3 has 16 residues. Germline lookup yields CDR1 SGHNT and CDR2 YENEEA. V was clipped by 1 base and J by 4 bases, with 16 bases between them. In DNA form, the CDR3 reads TGTGCCAGCAGCTTAGGTGGACATGGGCCCGTCTATGGCTACACCTTC. Its protein product is CASSLGGHGPVYGYTF.

This clone was counted only a few times. The V gene is TRBV18, the J gene TRBJ2-7; 12 bases are shared with TRBD2. CDR3 length: 16 amino acids. V lost 6 bases to trimming and J lost 2 bases; unmatched junction nucleotides: 8. Germline V lookup: CDR1 KGHSH, CDR2 LQKENI. CDR3 coding DNA: TGTGCCAGCTCCTATGCGACTAGCGGGGGAACCTACGAGCAGTACTTC. Translating it yields CASSYATSGGTYEQYF.

This clone has just a few counts. The V and J genes are TRBV10-3 and TRBJ2-3, with D perhaps assigned TRBD1 or TRBD2 (5 bases each). The CDR3 loop spans 15 amino acids. Germline lookup yields CDR1 ENHRY and CDR2 SYGVKD. V lost 8 bases and J 3 bases, leaving 18 bases between the germline ends. The CDR3 nucleotides are TGTGCCATCGGTGGGACGCCAAGGGAAACAGATACGCAGTATTTT. This sequence encodes CAIGGTPRETDTQYF.

V and J are TRBV19 and TRBJ2-5; possibly TRBD1 for D (5 bases). Germline V gene sequence: CDR1 LNHDA, CDR2 SQIVND (reference sequence). CDR3 length: 13 residues. V shed 5 bases and J shed 4 bases, with 11 bases lying between them. In DNA, the CDR3 is TGTGCCAGTAGTGGGGCCAGTTTAGAGACCCAGTACTTC. It yields the protein CASSGASLETQYF.